These 22 T cell receptor beta chains share one sample of origin, sequenced in a study of T cells after yellow fever vaccination. TCRdb used MiXCR to reprocess the 5' RACE reads, holding one entry per CDR3 protein. The sample lists 250,000 to 400,000 distinct CDR3 sequences, over 3.5% occurring once. The specimen was PBMCs, collected 5 days after the yellow fever booster vaccination. The receptors shown here come from a man between 18 and 35 years old who received the YFV17D yellow fever vaccine.

The chain links TRBV12-3 or TRBV12-4 to TRBJ2-1, with D maybe TRBD1 (7 bases). The CDR3 extends over 14 amino acids. Trimming removed 4 bases from V and 10 bases from J, with 17 bases in between. CDR3 in amino acids: CASSSRAGGFEQFF. CDR3 nucleotides: TGTGCCAGCAGTTCCCGGGCAGGGGGGTTCGAGCAGTTCTTC.

Ten or more counts support this clonotype. V usage is TRBV5-1 and J usage is TRBJ2-4; 9 nucleotides line up with TRBD1. The V gene's germline CDR1 is SGHRS and CDR2 YFSETQ. This CDR3 comprises 15 residues. V trimming: 0 bases; J trimming: 8 bases; junction bases outside the gene matches: 6. The CDR3 bases are TGCGCCAGCAGCTTGGGCACAGGGGGCTTGGACATTCAGTACTTC. It is translated as CASSLGTGGLDIQYF.

This clonotype was detected ten times or more. The rearrangement uses TRBV7-2 and TRBJ2-7; D might be TRBD1 or TRBD2, each matching 5 bases. Trimming pared 5 bases from V and 3 bases from J, leaving 11 bases between. CDR3 length equals 13 residues. CDR1 is SGHTA, CDR2 FQGNSA, per germline. This CDR3 reads CASSPGTYYEQYV. CDR3 in DNA: TGTGCCAGCAGCCCCGGGACCTACTACGAGCAGTACGTC.

This clonotype was counted ten times or more. The chain combines TRBV6-2 or TRBV6-3 with TRBJ1-2, with D perhaps matching TRBD1 (6 bases). This CDR3 is 13 amino acids long. The germline V gene has CDR1 MNHEY and CDR2 SVGEGT. With 6 bases removed from V and 4 bases from J, the gap between germline ends came to 12 bases. The CDR3 sequence: CASRGGLGYGYTF. The CDR3 DNA reads TGTGCCAGCAGAGGGGGGCTTGGCTATGGCTACACCTTC.

V is TRBV4-3 and J is TRBJ2-7; the D gene is possibly TRBD2 (5 bases). The CDR3 sequence is 13 residues long. The germline CDR1 and CDR2 sequences are LGHNA and YSLEER. The chain's CDR3 is CARGLERKGTQYF. The CDR3 DNA reads TGCGCAAGAGGGCTGGAACGCAAGGGCACCCAGTACTTC.

This chain links TRBV6-6 with TRBJ2-1; 7 bases align to TRBD2. This CDR3 contains 14 residues. CDR1 is MNHNY and CDR2 is SVGAGI in the germline V gene (reference sequence). V lost 0 bases to trimming and J lost 8 bases; unmatched junction nucleotides: 4. The DNA of the CDR3 is TGTGCCAGCAGTTACTCGACTAGCATCCATGAGCAGTTCTTC. Residues: CASSYSTSIHEQFF.

This clonotype showed up many times. V is TRBV10-3 and J is TRBJ2-1, with TRBD2 matching 13 bases. The J segment lost 10 bases and the V segment lost 0 bases, leaving 6 bases of the junction unmatched. Germline V gives CDR1 ENHRY, CDR2 SYGVKD. The CDR3 sequence is 16 residues long. The CDR3 spells CAISESGLAGVREQFF. The DNA for the CDR3 is TGTGCCATCAGTGAGTCTGGACTAGCGGGGGTTCGGGAGCAGTTCTTC.

V usage is TRBV10-3 and J usage is TRBJ2-1; TRBD2 agrees at 8 bases. The CDR3 extends over 13 amino acids. The germline gives CDR1 ENHRY, CDR2 SYGVKD. J lost 0 bases, V lost 8 bases, and 0 bases had no gene match. CDR3 DNA: TGTGCCATCGCGGGGGGCTCCTACAATGAGCAGTTCTTC. It encodes CAIAGGSYNEQFF.

The sample holds a few counts of this clonotype. This chain uses TRBV20-1 with TRBJ1-2; D perhaps matches TRBD1 (6 bases). Looked up from germline, CDR1 is DFQATT and CDR2 is SNEGSKA (reference sequence). The CDR3 runs to 14 residues. V dropped 0 bases and J dropped 10 bases, with 18 bases sitting between them. The CDR3 loop reads CSARDLQGTGDYTF. The CDR3 DNA reads as TGCAGTGCTAGAGATCTCCAGGGGACTGGTGACTACACCTTC.

This clonotype occurred many times. The DNA of the CDR3 is TGTGCCAGCACCCCGGGCAGGGTTGAATACAATGAGCAGTTCTTC. It encodes CASTPGRVEYNEQFF. This chain links TRBV12-3 or TRBV12-4 with TRBJ2-1; a possible D gene is TRBD1 (5 bases). V lost 7 bases and J 4 bases, leaving 17 bases between the germline ends. CDR3 size: 15 residues.

This clonotype was observed many times. V is TRBV12-3 or TRBV12-4 and J is TRBJ1-4, with TRBD1 as a possible D gene (6 bases). There are 14 residues in the CDR3. The V and J ends lost 3 bases and 10 bases respectively, with 15 bases between them. CDR3 sequence: CASSFGGAGVKLFF. The CDR3 DNA reads as TGTGCCAGCAGTTTTGGGGGCGCTGGCGTAAAACTGTTTTTT.

This clonotype was counted a few times. This sequence joins TRBV6-5 and TRBJ2-5, with 7 bases aligning to TRBD2. Germline values: CDR1 MNHEY, CDR2 SVGAGI. CDR3 size: 12 residues. The junction had 7 bases not matched to a gene; V was cut back by 6 bases and J by 9 bases. CDR3 residues: CASSSVRGAQYF. The CDR3 DNA is TGTGCCAGCAGCTCCGTACGGGGGGCCCAGTACTTC.

The sample holds many counts of this clonotype. V usage is TRBV5-1 and J usage is TRBJ2-3; D remains unclear. Germline CDR1 reads SGHRS; CDR2 reads YFSETQ. The CDR3 covers 13 residues. V lost 1 base to trimming and J lost 3 bases, with 6 bases between them. CDR3 in DNA: TGCGCCAGCAGCTTGCCTACTACAGATACGCAGTATTTT. Protein product: CASSLPTTDTQYF.

This clonotype has at least ten counts. The chain couples TRBV4-2 to TRBJ2-5, with 9 bases that match TRBD1. Germline values: CDR1 LGHNA, CDR2 YNFKEQ. The CDR3 runs to 14 residues. The V gene end was trimmed by 1 base and the J gene end by 5 bases; junction bases not matched to a gene: 2. CDR3 residues: CASSQVDRGETQYF. The DNA of the CDR3 is TGTGCCAGCAGCCAAGTAGACAGGGGGGAGACCCAGTACTTC.

This clonotype was seen a few times. The rearrangement uses TRBV4-1 and TRBJ1-1; weak D call: TRBD1 (5 bases). CDR1 and CDR2 (germline): MGHRA, YSYEKL. Deletions cut 0 bases from V and 5 bases from J, with 16 bases between. The CDR3 runs to 16 residues. CDR3: CASSQDLGGRGTEAFF. Here the CDR3 DNA reads TGCGCCAGCAGCCAAGATTTGGGGGGTCGGGGAACTGAAGCTTTCTTT.

This clonotype came up many times. The chain employs TRBV2 and TRBJ2-1; D is ambiguous. CDR3 length equals 12 residues. The ends were cut back, 6 bases at V and 7 bases at J, with 10 bases in the middle. The germline gives CDR1 SNHLY, CDR2 FYNNEI. CDR3 nucleotides: TGTGCCAGCAGGGCTCCTAGAAATGAGCAGTTCTTC. It codes for CASRAPRNEQFF.

The CDR3 region is CASSPDSFSTDTQYF. Written as DNA, the CDR3 is TGTGCCAGCAGCCCGGACAGTTTTAGCACAGATACGCAGTATTTT. The chain couples TRBV12-3 or TRBV12-4 to TRBJ2-3; a possible D gene is TRBD1 (6 bases). This CDR3 contains 15 residues. V lost 6 bases and J 0 bases, leaving 13 bases between the germline ends.

This clonotype was observed many times. The V call is TRBV5-6, the J call TRBJ2-4; D could derive from TRBD1 or TRBD2 (5 bases each). Germline CDR1 SGHDT, CDR2 YYEEEE. The CDR3 covers 12 residues. The V gene lost 3 bases and the J gene lost 8 bases, with 9 bases spanning the gap. CDR3 in amino acids: CASSSGTYIQYF. The DNA for the CDR3 is TGTGCCAGCAGCTCCGGGACGTACATTCAGTACTTC.

The gene calls are TRBV4-1 and TRBJ1-3; a possible D gene is TRBD1 (5 bases). Germline V gene data show CDR1 as MGHRA and CDR2 as YSYEKL. V was shortened by 2 bases and J by 1 base, with 18 bases between the two germline ends. The CDR3 is 18 residues long. In DNA form, the CDR3 reads TGCGCCAGCAGCCAATTCAGATTGCAGGGCCCGTCTGGAAACACCATATATTTT. Protein: CASSQFRLQGPSGNTIYF.

There are a few counts of this clonotype. This rearrangement joins TRBV5-1 to TRBJ2-2, with D tentatively TRBD2 (5 bases). This CDR3 contains 15 residues. V was shortened by 2 bases and J by 1 base, with 9 bases between the two germline ends. Germline loops: CDR1 SGHRS, CDR2 YFSETQ. In DNA, the CDR3 is TGCGCCAGCAGCTTTGCAGGACTGAACACCGGGGAGCTGTTTTTT. Amino acid sequence: CASSFAGLNTGELFF. Filled out from reference TRBV5-1 and TRBJ2-2, the complete variable domain reads KAGVTQTPRYLIKTRGQQVTLSCSPISGHRSVSWYQQTPGQGLQFLFEYFSETQRNKGNFPGRFSGRQFSNSRSEMNVSTLELGDSALYLCASSFAGLNTGELFFGEGSRLTVL.

This clonotype was seen repeatedly, ten times or more. This chain joins TRBV7-2 and TRBJ2-2; TRBD2 might be the D (7 bases). In germline, CDR1 is SGHTA, CDR2 FQGNSA. The CDR3 contains 15 residues. V was pared by 6 bases and J by 6 bases, with 17 bases between. CDR3: CASSFNGGLAGELFF. The CDR3, as DNA: TGTGCCAGCAGTTTTAACGGGGGGCTGGCCGGGGAGCTGTTTTTT.

V gene TRBV5-1 combines with J gene TRBJ1-1; D is unresolved. This CDR3 is 13 amino acids long. From germline, CDR1 is SGHRS and CDR2 YFSETQ. V was cut by 2 bases and J by 5 bases, with 10 bases left in between. The CDR3 spells CASSFSSRTEAFF. CDR3 DNA: TGCGCCAGCAGCTTCTCTTCAAGAACTGAAGCTTTCTTT. The variable domain in full, with the rest retrieved from reference TRBV5-1 and TRBJ1-1, is KAGVTQTPRYLIKTRGQQVTLSCSPISGHRSVSWYQQTPGQGLQFLFEYFSETQRNKGNFPGRFSGRQFSNSRSEMNVSTLELGDSALYLCASSFSSRTEAFFGQGTRLTVV.